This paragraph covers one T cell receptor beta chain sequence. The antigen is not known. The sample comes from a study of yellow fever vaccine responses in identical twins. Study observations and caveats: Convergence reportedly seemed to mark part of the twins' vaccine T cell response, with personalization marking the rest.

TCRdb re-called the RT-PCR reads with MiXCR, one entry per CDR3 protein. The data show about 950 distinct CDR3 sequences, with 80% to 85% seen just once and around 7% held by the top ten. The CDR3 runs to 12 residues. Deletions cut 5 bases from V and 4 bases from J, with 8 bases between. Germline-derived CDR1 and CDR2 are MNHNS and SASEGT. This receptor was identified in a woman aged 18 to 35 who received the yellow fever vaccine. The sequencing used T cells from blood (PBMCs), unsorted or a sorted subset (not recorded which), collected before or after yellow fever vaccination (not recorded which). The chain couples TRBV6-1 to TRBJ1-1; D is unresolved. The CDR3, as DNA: TGTGCCAGCAGTACCCCCGGCACTGAAGCTTTCTTT. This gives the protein CASSTPGTEAFF.